The 8 T cell receptor beta chains below were found in one sample sequenced in a study of blood T cell repertoires in COVID-19. Profiled with immunoSEQ multiplex PCR; TCRdb holds only in-frame clones, not every one. The data show just over 650,000 clones, 90% seen once. The sequenced sample was peripheral blood. These receptors were collected from a woman aged 18-35 years with acute or convalescent COVID-19.

The rearrangement uses TRBV7-2 and TRBJ2-7; 14 nucleotides line up with TRBD2. There are 19 residues in the CDR3. Trimming cost V 1 base and J 0 bases; bases outside gene matches: 8. Germline V gene data show CDR1 as SGHTA and CDR2 as FQGNSA. The CDR3 loop is CASSLVGTSGGPSSYEQYF. The CDR3 nucleotides are TGTGCCAGCAGCTTAGTAGGGACTAGCGGGGGCCCGAGCTCCTACGAGCAGTACTTC.

V is TRBV2 and J is TRBJ1-3; 11 bases match TRBD1. With 8 bases clipped from V and 4 bases from J, the junction kept 7 bases outside the gene matches. Germline CDR1 reads SNHLY; CDR2 reads FYNNEI. The CDR3 totals 15 residues. CDR3 sequence (DNA): TGTGCCAGCTCTAGGACAGGGGGCGAAGGAAACACCATATATTTT. It codes for CASSRTGGEGNTIYF.

The V call is TRBV27, the J call TRBJ1-1; 9 nucleotides align to TRBD1. CDR1 MNHEY and CDR2 SMNVEV come from the germline V gene (reference sequence). CDR3 length: 14 amino acids. The V gene end was trimmed by 6 bases and the J gene end by 6 bases; junction bases not matched to a gene: 8. The CDR3 nucleotides are TGTGCCAGCAGACCCGGGACAGGGATCTCTGAAGCTTTCTTT. This codes for CASRPGTGISEAFF.

This clone was seen a single time. This sequence joins TRBV2 and TRBJ1-4, with a tentative D call TRBD1 (6 bases). Germline V gene sequence: CDR1 SNHLY, CDR2 FYNNEI. Trimming took 3 bases from V and 13 from J, leaving 21 bases between them. CDR3 length: 15 amino acids. The chain's CDR3 is CASSEAQGLVDGLFF. For the CDR3, the DNA is TGTGCCAGCAGTGAGGCCCAGGGGTTAGTAGACGGACTGTTTTTT. Drawing the rest from reference TRBV2 and TRBJ1-4, the complete variable domain is EPEVTQTPSHQVTQMGQEVILRCVPISNHLYFYWYRQILGQKVEFLVSFYNNEISEKSEIFDDQFSVERPDGSNFTLKIRSTKLEDSAMYFCASSEAQGLVDGLFFGSGTQLSVL.

V and J are TRBV7-2 and TRBJ1-3; 8 bases fit TRBD1. CDR1 SGHTA and CDR2 FQGNSA come from the germline V gene. This CDR3 region has 14 residues. J gave up 6 bases and V 4 bases, and 5 bases lay outside the gene matches. CDR3 amino acids: CASSSRTGPNTIYF. For the CDR3, the DNA is TGTGCCAGCAGCTCGCGGACAGGGCCAAACACCATATATTTT. Together with reference TRBV7-2 and TRBJ1-3, the CDR3 gives the full variable domain: GAGVSQSPSNKVTEKGKDVELRCDPISGHTALYWYRQSLGQGLEFLIYFQGNSAPDKSGLPSDRFSAERTGGSVSTLTIQRTQQEDSAVYLCASSSRTGPNTIYFGEGSWLTVV.

This clone was recorded a few times. The V gene is TRBV11-2, the J gene TRBJ2-1; 10 nucleotides match TRBD2. Germline lookup yields CDR1 SGHAT and CDR2 FQNNGV. The CDR3 is 15 residues long. Trimming at V came to 7 bases and at J to 2 bases, leaving 5 bases not matched to a gene. CDR3 DNA: TGTGCCAGCAACCCAGCGGGGGGGCCCTACAATGAGCAGTTCTTC. Its translation: CASNPAGGPYNEQFF.

V and J are TRBV19 and TRBJ2-2; D not certain. The germline CDR1 and CDR2 sequences are LNHDA and SQIVND (reference sequence). The CDR3 has 15 residues. The V gene lost 7 bases and the J gene lost 1 base, with 13 bases spanning the gap. The CDR3 loop reads CASTPIRGNTGELFF. In DNA, the CDR3 is TGTGCCAGTACCCCAATTCGCGGGAACACCGGGGAGCTGTTTTTT.

This chain connects TRBV6-6 to TRBJ2-1; 7 positions match TRBD2. The CDR3 sequence is 15 residues long. The V and J ends lost 5 bases and 6 bases, in that order; junction bases with no gene match: 10. The germline CDR1 and CDR2 sequences are MNHNY and SVGAGI (reference sequence). The CDR3 region is CASSDGGGGPNEQFF. The CDR3 nucleotides are TGTGCCAGCAGTGACGGTGGCGGGGGTCCCAATGAGCAGTTCTTC.